This entry lists 7 T cell receptor beta chains sequenced from one sample in a study of blood T cells in healthy people across ages. The use of a sample-barcoded 5' primer and a J-beta primer mix characterized a second PCR of roughly 6 to 11 cycles. TCRdb re-called the 5' RACE reads through MiXCR, storing one row per CDR3 protein. The repertoire holds about 510,000 distinct CDR3 sequences, with roughly a quarter as singletons. Separately, the same data were catalogued under a study of T cells of mothers and their children.

The sample taken for sequencing was blood. The receptors come from a boy aged 2 to 9 in good health.

The CDR3 protein is CSARVSGSSGANVLTF. The DNA of the CDR3 is TGCAGTGCTAGAGTTAGCGGGAGCTCTGGGGCCAACGTCCTGACTTTC. The chain carries TRBV20-1 and TRBJ2-6; 9 nucleotides agree with TRBD2. This CDR3 contains 16 residues. The germline gives CDR1 DFQATT, CDR2 SNEGSKA (reference sequence). The ends lost 1 base at V and 0 bases at J; junction bases unmatched: 1.

V is TRBV5-4 and J is TRBJ2-3; the match to TRBD2 covers 15 bases. Losses at the gene ends were 5 bases for V and 1 base for J; bases not matched to a gene: 8. This CDR3 comprises 18 residues. Germline CDR1 reads SGHNT; CDR2 reads YYREEE (reference sequence). The CDR3 loop is CASSAGTSGGPGTDTQYF. The CDR3 DNA sequence: TGTGCCAGCAGTGCCGGGACTAGCGGGGGGCCAGGCACAGATACGCAGTATTTT.

This clonotype was observed a few times. The chain employs TRBV7-9 and TRBJ2-1; 10 bases fit TRBD2. The V and J ends lost 5 bases and 7 bases, in that order; junction bases with no gene match: 5. CDR3 size: 14 residues. Germline lookup yields CDR1 SEHNR and CDR2 FQNEAQ (reference sequence). The CDR3 here is CASSRPGLANEQFF. In nucleotides, the CDR3 is TGTGCCAGCAGCCGTCCGGGACTAGCGAATGAGCAGTTCTTC.

In this sample, this clonotype turned up many times. This chain joins TRBV7-9 and TRBJ2-5; maybe TRBD2 (6 bases). The J call may be in error: the DNA end matches TRBJ2-7 better. The CDR3 covers 14 residues. Germline V gives CDR1 SEHNR, CDR2 FQNEAQ (reference sequence). CDR3 in DNA: TGTGCCAGCAGGTCGACCGGGACTCCCGACGAGCAGTACTTC. It is translated as CASRSTGTPDEQYF.

The chain couples TRBV29-1 to TRBJ2-5; D not certain. The V gene's germline CDR1 is SQVTM and CDR2 ANQGSEA. The V end lost 3 bases, the J end lost 4 bases, and 12 bases lay between the germline ends. CDR3 length: 13 amino acids. CDR3 sequence reads: CSVELGSAETQYF. The CDR3 nucleotides read TGCAGCGTTGAGCTGGGATCAGCAGAGACCCAGTACTTC.

This clonotype was counted between two and nine times. V is TRBV4-2 and J is TRBJ1-2; TRBD1 matches at 7 bases. CDR1 LGHNA and CDR2 YNFKEQ come from the germline V gene. Unmatched junction bases numbered 11, after V lost 0 bases and J lost 7 bases. The CDR3 has 16 residues. The CDR3 reads CASSQELGSRGGGYTF. CDR3 bases: TGTGCCAGCAGCCAAGAGTTGGGTTCCAGGGGGGGTGGCTACACCTTC.

The chain employs TRBV12-3 or TRBV12-4 and TRBJ2-5, with TRBD1 matching over 9 bases. The CDR3 covers 15 residues. The J segment lost 5 bases and the V segment lost 8 bases, leaving 12 bases of the junction unmatched. The CDR3 spells CASWNPGTGWETQYF. The CDR3, as DNA: TGTGCCAGCTGGAATCCCGGGACAGGGTGGGAGACCCAGTACTTC.